The T cell receptor beta chain under discussion was sequenced for a study of blood T cell repertoires in COVID-19. Study-level background: Samples of COVID-19 (acute and convalescent) were obtained from the United States, Italy and Spain. T cells, B-cell-depleted T cells, or PBMCs provided the cDNA or gDNA that served as material.

In the original workflow: Cell counts per sample came from amplifying reference gene primers. Sequencing was performed with immunoSEQ multiplex PCR; in TCRdb, only in-frame clones are kept and a portion is missing. The DNA gave D and trimming, while V, J and clone size come from that table. The sample records about 140,000 clones, about 80% being singletons. This CDR3 comprises 13 residues. Deletions cut 3 bases from V and 1 base from J, with 7 bases between. The chain links TRBV12-3 or TRBV12-4 to TRBJ2-7; D is uncertain. The source material was peripheral blood. The clonotype comes from a human donor in a cohort sampled during active COVID-19. The CDR3 region has the DNA TGTGCCAGCAGTTTCCAGGAATCCTACGAGCAGTACTTC. Amino acid sequence: CASSFQESYEQYF.